Sequencing of this T cell receptor (beta chain) was carried out in a study of cytomegalovirus exposure and HLA in healthy donors. Points from the study as a whole: One cluster of highly shared sequence variants probably arose as a sequencing artifact. Within an earlier analysis, most TCR beta V segments proved productive either about 87% or about 30% of the time. Trimming of TCR beta V- and J-genes showed a link, identified in a later analysis, to a missense DCLRE1C variant. A later analysis found most CMV-associated TCR beta chains apparently HLA-restricted.

V lost 6 bases to trimming and J lost 0 bases, with 11 bases between them. Per germline, CDR1 LGHNA and CDR2 YSLEER. The CDR3 covers 14 residues. With regard to this clone: Its specificity is unknown.

The PCR ran on 60 Vbeta and 13 Jbeta primers. Sequencing was performed with immunoSEQ multiplex PCR; in TCRdb, only in-frame clones are kept and a portion is missing. This sample contains around 140,000 clones. The sample comprised PBMCs. The clonotype comes from a male donor in good health and CMV-seronegative. The rearrangement uses TRBV4-3 and TRBJ1-2, with a possible D match to TRBD1 (6 bases). Here the CDR3 reads CASSQTGPNYGYTF. The CDR3 DNA follows: TGCGCCAGCAGTCAGACAGGACCTAACTATGGCTACACCTTC.